Below, 32 T cell receptor beta chains from the same sample are listed, as sequenced in a study of OX40 agonist ivuxolimab in advanced cancers. Libraries were prepared through the immunoSEQ multiplex PCR assay. The immuneACCESS repertoire file appears here via TCRdb, limited to in-frame rearrangements. These files lack a portion of the clones; in checked studies, under half of the deficit traces to unresolved V genes, and the cause of the others is not known. The sample table holds approximately 28,000 clones, of which more than 70% were seen once. The ten biggest clones cover about 25% of the sample. The sequences come from CD4+ or CD8+ T cells sorted from blood, collected in a trial of the OX40 agonist ivuxolimab. Every receptor here comes from an adult with an advanced solid tumor such as melanoma, head and neck, liver or kidney cancer.

The chain has TRBV7-9 and TRBJ2-3; D perhaps matches TRBD1 (7 bases). CDR1 and CDR2 (germline): SEHNR, FQNEAQ (reference sequence). CDR3 size: 16 residues. The V end lost 6 bases, the J end lost 5 bases, and 21 bases lay between the germline ends. CDR3 bases: TGTGCCAGCAGTCTACTGGAGGGGGCTAAGGGAGATACGCAGTATTTT. Protein sequence: CASSLLEGAKGDTQYF.

This clone was seen a single time. The V call is TRBV5-1, the J call TRBJ2-7; possibly TRBD1 for D (5 bases). The germline V and J ends were trimmed by 4 bases and 5 bases, with 19 bases remaining between them. The CDR3 totals 15 residues. The V gene's germline CDR1 is SGHRS and CDR2 YFSETQ. The CDR3 region has the DNA TGCGCCAGCAGCACTGAAATGGGGCGCGTGAACGAGCAGTACTTC. Amino acid sequence: CASSTEMGRVNEQYF.

The chain couples TRBV6-5 to TRBJ1-2, with 7 bases matching TRBD1. Germline loops: CDR1 MNHEY, CDR2 SVGAGI. With V trimmed by 7 bases and J by 9 bases, 11 bases remained unmatched. The CDR3 contains 13 residues. CDR3 loop: CASTMGHRGRYTF. The CDR3 DNA reads TGTGCCAGCACCATGGGTCACAGGGGTCGCTACACCTTC.

The rearrangement links TRBV11-3 to TRBJ2-3; D is perhaps TRBD2 (6 bases). The CDR3 contains 14 residues. Trimming removed 6 bases from V and 1 base from J, with 11 bases in between. CDR1 is SGHNT and CDR2 is YENEEA in the germline V gene. CDR3 coding DNA: TGTGCCAGCAGTCCTAGCGCCGGCACAGATACGCAGTATTTT. This gives the protein CASSPSAGTDTQYF.

This chain joins TRBV4-2 and TRBJ2-1; 9 nucleotides agree with TRBD2. CDR1 LGHNA and CDR2 YNFKEQ come from the germline V gene. This CDR3 comprises 16 residues. The V segment lost 0 bases and the J segment 2 bases; nucleotides outside the gene matches: 2. CDR3 sequence (DNA): TGTGCCAGCAGCCAAGAGGCTAGCGGGACCTACAATGAGCAGTTCTTC. It specifies CASSQEASGTYNEQFF.

The J gene is TRBJ1-2, the V gene TRBV6-5, with D unresolved. Deletions cut 6 bases from V and 4 bases from J, with 15 bases between. This CDR3 region has 14 residues. The germline gives CDR1 MNHEY, CDR2 SVGAGI. CDR3 in DNA: TGTGCCAGCAGCTCCCTTACAGTTACCTATGGCTACACCTTC. This sequence encodes CASSSLTVTYGYTF.

The chain uses TRBV5-1 and TRBJ1-2; D possibly corresponds to TRBD1 (5 bases). V was pared by 5 bases and J by 7 bases, with 12 bases between. CDR1 and CDR2 from the germline V gene are SGHRS and YFSETQ. This CDR3 is 12 amino acids long. In nucleotides, the CDR3 is TGCGCCAGCAGTATAGGGGAGGCTGGCTACACCTTC. This encodes CASSIGEAGYTF.

The chain carries TRBV2 and TRBJ1-5; a possible D gene is TRBD1 (6 bases). Germline CDR1 is SNHLY and CDR2 is FYNNEI. The CDR3 covers 14 residues. V dropped 3 bases and J dropped 1 base, with 7 bases sitting between them. The CDR3 here is CASSEGASNQPQHF. CDR3 DNA: TGTGCCAGCAGTGAGGGGGCGAGCAATCAGCCCCAGCATTTT.

The chain is built from TRBV6-5 and TRBJ1-1, with unresolved D. Germline CDR1 reads MNHEY; CDR2 reads SVGAGI. Deletions cut 7 bases from V and 8 bases from J, with 11 bases between. The CDR3 covers 11 residues. CDR3 amino acids: CASTRLGEAFF. In DNA form, the CDR3 reads TGTGCCAGCACCCGTTTGGGAGAAGCTTTCTTT.

The chain joins TRBV6-5 to TRBJ2-1, with TRBD1 matching over 9 bases. Germline CDR1 MNHEY, CDR2 SVGAGI. The CDR3 covers 15 residues. V shed 4 bases and J 3 bases; nucleotides not matched to a gene: 4. DNA of the CDR3: TGTGCCAGCAGTTCGTCGACAGGGGGCTACAATGAGCAGTTCTTC. Translation: CASSSSTGGYNEQFF.

V is TRBV6-1 and J is TRBJ2-4, with D perhaps matching TRBD2 (7 bases). The germline V gene has CDR1 MNHNS and CDR2 SASEGT. V gave up 5 bases and J gave up 7 bases, with 15 bases separating them. The CDR3 is 14 amino acids. CDR3 sequence (DNA): TGTGCCAGCAGTCCAAGGGGGGGAGCTAACATTCAGTACTTC. Protein sequence: CASSPRGGANIQYF.

The chain carries TRBV5-6 and TRBJ1-1; D remains unclear. Germline CDR1 and CDR2: SGHDT and YYEEEE. There are 17 residues in the CDR3. The V gene lost 4 bases and the J gene lost 0 bases, with 19 bases spanning the gap. This CDR3 is CASSPEVGPGMNTEAFF. DNA of the CDR3: TGTGCCAGCAGCCCTGAGGTAGGTCCCGGCATGAACACTGAAGCTTTCTTT.

The CDR3 is CASSYSGGSETQYF. CDR3 sequence (DNA): TGTGCCAGCAGTTACTCAGGGGGCTCGGAGACCCAGTACTTC. The chain employs TRBV6-5 and TRBJ2-5; 7 bases are shared with TRBD1. Germline V gene data show CDR1 as MNHEY and CDR2 as SVGAGI. The J segment lost 5 bases and the V segment lost 0 bases, leaving 3 bases of the junction unmatched. This CDR3 spans 14 amino acids.

The V gene is TRBV7-2, the J gene TRBJ2-3, with TRBD2 identical over 9 bases. CDR3 length: 14 residues. J was trimmed by 4 bases and V by 5 bases; bases with no gene match: 4. Germline lookup yields CDR1 SGHTA and CDR2 FQGNSA. The DNA for the CDR3 is TGTGCCAGCAGCCCTGGGACTAGCCCAGATACGCAGTATTTT. Amino acid sequence: CASSPGTSPDTQYF.

This rearrangement joins TRBV28 to TRBJ1-6, with D hard to call. CDR1 and CDR2 from the germline V gene are MDHEN and SYDVKM. This CDR3 comprises 14 residues. Trimming took off 5 bases at V and 3 bases at J, with 8 bases between the two ends. CDR3 loop: CASSPPGYNSPLHF. CDR3 sequence (DNA): TGTGCCAGCAGTCCCCCGGGCTATAATTCACCCCTCCACTTT.

The chain is built from TRBV27 and TRBJ1-1; D perhaps matches TRBD1 (6 bases). V lost 5 bases and J 4 bases, leaving 17 bases between the germline ends. Germline values: CDR1 MNHEY, CDR2 SMNVEV (reference sequence). The CDR3 has 15 residues. The CDR3 reads CASSPRGGVGTEAFF. The DNA of the CDR3 is TGTGCCAGCAGTCCCCGAGGGGGGGTCGGCACTGAAGCTTTCTTT.

This chain joins TRBV7-6 and TRBJ2-1; tentative D call: TRBD1 (5 bases). Germline V CDR1 and CDR2: SGHVS, FNYEAQ. The ends were cut back, 5 bases at V and 4 bases at J, with 9 bases in the middle. This CDR3 is built from 13 residues. The CDR3 DNA reads TGTGCCAGCAGCCCCGACAGTTACAATGAGCAGTTCTTC. Translation: CASSPDSYNEQFF. Full variable domain (missing parts from reference TRBV7-6 and TRBJ2-1): GAGVSQSPRYKVTKRGQDVALRCDPISGHVSLYWYRQALGQGPEFLTYFNYEAQQDKSGLPNDRFSAERPEGSISTLTIQRTEQRDSAMYRCASSPDSYNEQFFGPGTRLTVL.

The chain is built from TRBV7-6 and TRBJ2-7, with 7 bases aligning to TRBD1. This CDR3 is 14 amino acids long. With 5 bases clipped from V and 2 bases from J, the junction kept 6 bases outside the gene matches. Germline lookup yields CDR1 SGHVS and CDR2 FNYEAQ. Here the CDR3 DNA reads TGTGCCAGCAGCGTTAACAGGGGAGCCTACGAGCAGTACTTC. Residues: CASSVNRGAYEQYF.

The chain carries TRBV29-1 and TRBJ2-7; D is unresolved. CDR1 is SQVTM and CDR2 is ANQGSEA in the germline V gene. The CDR3 is made up of 12 amino acids. The ends were cut back, 4 bases at V and 0 bases at J, with 7 bases in the middle. CDR3: CSVGASSYEQYF. CDR3 DNA: TGCAGCGTTGGTGCCAGCTCCTACGAGCAGTACTTC.

The chain has TRBV19 and TRBJ1-2; 7 nucleotides align to TRBD1. Trimming at V came to 8 bases and at J to 7 bases, leaving 16 bases not matched to a gene. The CDR3 consists of 15 residues. Germline CDR1 reads LNHDA; CDR2 reads SQIVND (reference sequence). This CDR3 is CASGLQGRGKPGYTF. The DNA for the CDR3 is TGTGCCAGTGGGCTTCAGGGCAGGGGGAAACCTGGCTACACCTTC.

The J gene is TRBJ1-1, the V gene TRBV6-5; tentative D call: TRBD1 (6 bases). Looked up from germline, CDR1 is MNHEY and CDR2 is SVGAGI. The CDR3 covers 13 residues. V dropped 4 bases and J dropped 4 bases, with 10 bases sitting between them. The DNA for the CDR3 is TGTGCCAGCAGTTCCAAGGGGGGCACTGAAGCTTTCTTT. This translates into CASSSKGGTEAFF.

This clone has a single count. This sequence joins TRBV5-1 and TRBJ2-2, with 14 positions matching TRBD2. CDR3 length: 17 amino acids. Losses at the gene ends were 4 bases for V and 7 bases for J; bases not matched to a gene: 9. Per the germline V gene, CDR1 is SGHRS and CDR2 is YFSETQ. The CDR3: CASSEGLAGVLVGELFF. For the CDR3, the DNA is TGCGCCAGCAGCGAGGGACTAGCGGGAGTTCTGGTCGGGGAGCTGTTTTTT.

The genes are TRBV7-9 and TRBJ1-2; D call uncertain. The germline V and J ends were trimmed by 4 bases and 8 bases, with 11 bases remaining between them. Germline V lookup: CDR1 SEHNR, CDR2 FQNEAQ (reference sequence). The length of the CDR3 is 12 residues. CDR3 bases: TGTGCCAGCAGCTCGGGAGGGTACGGCTACACCTTC. This encodes CASSSGGYGYTF.

CDR3 bases: TGCGCCAGCAGCTGGGAGGCGTTGAACACTGAAGCTTTCTTT. Its translation is CASSWEALNTEAFF. V is TRBV5-1 and J is TRBJ1-1; D not certain. The CDR3 consists of 14 residues. The V end lost 3 bases, the J end lost 0 bases, and 9 bases lay between the germline ends. The germline V gene encodes CDR1 SGHRS and CDR2 YFSETQ.

V gene TRBV25-1 combines with J gene TRBJ1-1, with 7 nucleotides matching TRBD1. V lost 5 bases to trimming and J lost 1 base; unmatched junction nucleotides: 1. The CDR3 consists of 13 residues. Germline V gives CDR1 MGHDK, CDR2 SYGVNS. CDR3 residues: CASSRTGNTEAFF. CDR3 coding DNA: TGTGCCAGCAGTAGGACAGGGAACACTGAAGCTTTCTTT.

The V gene is TRBV4-1, the J gene TRBJ2-7, with TRBD2 identical over 8 bases. The trim removed 3 bases at V and 6 bases at J, leaving 4 bases unmatched. Germline assignment: CDR1 MGHRA and CDR2 YSYEKL. CDR3 length equals 13 residues. CDR3 DNA sequence: TGCGCCAGCAGCCAGCTTAGCGGGGTCGAGCAGTACTTC. It translates to CASSQLSGVEQYF.

This clone was seen only once. V gene TRBV19 combines with J gene TRBJ2-7; 11 nucleotides align to TRBD2. The CDR3 is 14 residues long. V lost 4 bases to trimming and J lost 3 bases; unmatched junction nucleotides: 2. The germline V gene has CDR1 LNHDA and CDR2 SQIVND (reference sequence). This CDR3 reads CASSNSGRVYEQYF. The CDR3 DNA sequence: TGTGCCAGTAGTAATAGCGGGAGGGTCTACGAGCAGTACTTC.

The V gene is TRBV5-1, the J gene TRBJ2-3; 9 bases map to TRBD1. Germline V gene lookup returns CDR1 SGHRS and CDR2 YFSETQ. This CDR3 is built from 15 residues. V dropped 2 bases and J dropped 5; count of bases not matched to a gene: 6. DNA for the CDR3: TGCGCCAGCAGCTTTGCACAGGGGGCCCAAGATACGCAGTATTTT. It yields the protein CASSFAQGAQDTQYF.

This chain joins TRBV4-1 and TRBJ1-1; 12 nucleotides line up with TRBD1. Germline values: CDR1 MGHRA, CDR2 YSYEKL. V shed 6 bases, J shed 6 bases, and the junction held 11 bases outside the gene matches. This CDR3 has 16 residues. Here the CDR3 reads CASSPWGQGARAEAFF. The CDR3, as DNA: TGCGCCAGCAGTCCCTGGGGACAGGGGGCGAGGGCTGAAGCTTTCTTT.

This clone is a singleton in its sample. V is TRBV6-1 and J is TRBJ1-1, with D perhaps matching TRBD1 (6 bases). With 5 bases removed from V and 0 bases from J, the gap between germline ends came to 10 bases. Germline values: CDR1 MNHNS, CDR2 SASEGT. The CDR3 has 14 amino acids. CDR3 residues: CASSSTGMNTEAFF. In DNA, the CDR3 is TGTGCCAGCAGTTCGACAGGTATGAACACTGAAGCTTTCTTT.

This sequence joins TRBV10-3 and TRBJ2-3; 8 positions match TRBD2. The CDR3 covers 13 residues. CDR1 ENHRY and CDR2 SYGVKD come from the germline V gene. The V and J ends lost 4 bases and 6 bases, in that order; junction bases with no gene match: 3. Here the CDR3 reads CAISGASGDTQYF. The CDR3 DNA sequence: TGTGCCATCAGTGGGGCTAGCGGGGATACGCAGTATTTT.

CDR3 bases: TGTGCCAGCAGCACTCGGGGGGAGGCATGGTCCTACGAGCAGTACTTC. Protein product: CASSTRGEAWSYEQYF. V gene TRBV5-6 combines with J gene TRBJ2-7; TRBD2 aligns across 7 bases. Per germline, CDR1 SGHDT and CDR2 YYEEEE. The trim removed 4 bases at V and 1 base at J, leaving 11 bases unmatched. The length of the CDR3 is 16 residues.